The 24 T cell receptor beta chains below all came from one sample that was sequenced in a study of blood T cell repertoires in COVID-19. Assay: immunoSEQ multiplex PCR; the TCRdb copy retains only in-frame clones and omits some. The sample holds approximately 200,000 clones, around 84% seen once. Sequenced material: peripheral blood. All receptors derive from a woman of 80 years or more with COVID-19, enrolled during active disease.

This sequence joins TRBV6-5 and TRBJ2-1, with 9 bases matching TRBD1. Per germline, CDR1 MNHEY and CDR2 SVGAGI. V shed 4 bases and J 4 bases; nucleotides not matched to a gene: 8. The CDR3 runs 16 residues. This CDR3 is CASSSITGGLYNEQFF. CDR3 coding DNA: TGTGCCAGCAGTTCGATTACAGGGGGCCTTTACAATGAGCAGTTCTTC.

The rearrangement uses TRBV14 and TRBJ2-2; D is possibly TRBD2 (6 bases). CDR3 length: 13 residues. V was clipped by 4 bases and J by 7 bases, with 10 bases between them. The germline gives CDR1 SGHDN, CDR2 FVKESK. The CDR3 spells CASSRGALGELFF. DNA of the CDR3: TGTGCCAGCAGCCGCGGGGCACTCGGGGAGCTGTTTTTT.

The chain links TRBV7-3 to TRBJ1-2; D is possibly TRBD1 (6 bases). Deletions cut 0 bases from V and 8 bases from J, with 19 bases between. The length of the CDR3 is 16 residues. The germline gives CDR1 SGHTA, CDR2 FQGTGA. The CDR3 coding sequence is TGTGCCAGCAGCTTAACTTCGGACAGTTATGCTAGCGGCTACACCTTC. Amino acids: CASSLTSDSYASGYTF.

The chain couples TRBV29-1 to TRBJ2-1, with TRBD2 matching 9 bases. The CDR3 runs to 16 residues. The germline gives CDR1 SQVTM, CDR2 ANQGSEA. The V and J ends lost 8 bases and 2 bases, in that order; junction bases with no gene match: 13. The CDR3 DNA follows: TGCAGCAAGAGGCGGGGGGGCCGAGAAACCTACAATGAGCAGTTCTTC. This translates into CSKRRGGRETYNEQFF.

This chain uses TRBV27 with TRBJ1-2, with TRBD1 matching over 9 bases. Germline V gene lookup returns CDR1 MNHEY and CDR2 SMNVEV (reference sequence). After removal of 8 bases from V and 4 bases from J, the junction contained 11 bases not matched to a gene. This CDR3 spans 15 amino acids. CDR3 amino acids: CASSSTGGKIYGYTF. In DNA form, the CDR3 reads TGTGCCAGCTCTTCCACAGGGGGCAAGATCTATGGCTACACCTTC.

The rearrangement uses TRBV5-1 and TRBJ1-2; a possible D gene is TRBD1 (6 bases). V lost 0 bases to trimming and J lost 7 bases, with 16 bases between them. The CDR3 is 15 amino acids. Germline values: CDR1 SGHRS, CDR2 YFSETQ. The CDR3 loop is CASSLAGLDRSGYTF. The DNA of the CDR3 is TGCGCCAGCAGCTTGGCCGGCCTTGACAGGAGTGGCTACACCTTC. Complete variable domain (other parts from reference TRBV5-1 and TRBJ1-2): KAGVTQTPRYLIKTRGQQVTLSCSPISGHRSVSWYQQTPGQGLQFLFEYFSETQRNKGNFPGRFSGRQFSNSRSEMNVSTLELGDSALYLCASSLAGLDRSGYTFGSGTRLTVV.

The V and J genes are TRBV7-9 and TRBJ1-6; D unclear. V lost 1 base, J lost 8 bases, and 24 bases lay in between. Germline V gene sequence: CDR1 SEHNR, CDR2 FQNEAQ (reference sequence). The CDR3 sequence is 19 residues long. CDR3 sequence (DNA): TGTGCCAGCAGCTTAGTAGTTGGTAGCCACGGCGATTCGGATTCACCCCTCCACTTT. Amino acid sequence: CASSLVVGSHGDSDSPLHF.

The rearrangement joins TRBV5-1 to TRBJ1-4, with TRBD1 matching over 9 bases. The CDR3 is 14 amino acids. V gave up 3 bases and J gave up 7 bases; unmatched junction bases: 4. Germline V CDR1 and CDR2: SGHRS, YFSETQ. CDR3 DNA: TGCGCCAGCAGCTCGGGACAGGGACTTGAAAAACTGTTTTTT. Translated, it gives CASSSGQGLEKLFF.

V gene TRBV7-9 combines with J gene TRBJ2-2; D unresolved. CDR1 and CDR2 (germline): SEHNR, FQNEAQ (reference sequence). The V end was cut by 5 bases, the J end by 10 bases, with 8 bases between. The CDR3 sequence is 11 residues long. CDR3 sequence reads: CASSPSLELFF. CDR3 DNA: TGTGCCAGCAGCCCGAGCCTGGAGCTGTTTTTT.

The chain links TRBV28 to TRBJ2-4; 8 bases align to TRBD2. CDR1 and CDR2 (germline): MDHEN, SYDVKM. The junction had 9 bases not matched to a gene; V was cut back by 5 bases and J by 3 bases. The CDR3 has 16 amino acids. CDR3 sequence (DNA): TGTGCCAGCAGTCAATCAAGTAGCGGGGACAAAAACATTCAGTACTTC. This translates into CASSQSSSGDKNIQYF.

This clone was observed many times. The rearrangement uses TRBV4-1 and TRBJ1-3, with D possibly matching TRBD1 (5 bases). CDR3 size: 18 residues. Trimming took off 4 bases at V and 1 base at J, with 20 bases between the two ends. Germline assignment: CDR1 MGHRA and CDR2 YSYEKL. CDR3 residues: CASSLTRGSTRSGNTIYF. As DNA, the CDR3 is TGCGCCAGCAGCCTCACACGGGGGTCTACGAGGTCTGGAAACACCATATATTTT.

The chain uses TRBV2 and TRBJ1-2; TRBD1 is a possible D gene (5 bases). This CDR3 is 13 amino acids long. CDR1 SNHLY and CDR2 FYNNEI come from the germline V gene. The V end lost 7 bases, the J end lost 3 bases, and 12 bases lay between the germline ends. The CDR3 loop reads CASTGGTDYGYTF. Written as DNA, the CDR3 is TGTGCCAGCACCGGCGGGACGGACTATGGCTACACCTTC.

The chain uses TRBV29-1 and TRBJ1-1; perhaps TRBD1 as D (5 bases). Trimming pared 3 bases from V and 11 bases from J, leaving 10 bases between. Germline V gene data show CDR1 as SQVTM and CDR2 as ANQGSEA. This CDR3 region has 10 residues. CDR3 sequence (DNA): TGCAGCGTTGAGCAGGGAAGGGCTTTCTTT. Its protein product is CSVEQGRAFF.

This clone was seen only a few times. This sequence joins TRBV12-3 or TRBV12-4 and TRBJ1-2; 7 bases match TRBD1. This CDR3 is 13 amino acids long. V lost 6 bases to trimming and J lost 6 bases; unmatched junction nucleotides: 7. The CDR3 nucleotides are TGTGCCAGCAGGACGACAGGGACGCATGGCTACACCTTC. Amino acids: CASRTTGTHGYTF.

This rearrangement joins TRBV7-2 to TRBJ2-2; D remains unclear. The CDR3 runs 14 residues. With 3 bases removed from V and 4 bases from J, the gap between germline ends came to 9 bases. Germline loops: CDR1 SGHTA, CDR2 FQGNSA. CDR3 sequence (DNA): TGTGCCAGCAGCTTCCTTATATCCACCGGGGAGCTGTTTTTT. It codes for CASSFLISTGELFF.

This chain links TRBV10-2 with TRBJ2-2; D is perhaps TRBD2 (6 bases). This CDR3 contains 14 residues. Trimming stripped 8 bases from V and 7 bases from J, with 17 bases between. Germline CDR1 reads WSHSY; CDR2 reads SAAADI. The CDR3 reads CASGWGEAGGELFF. The DNA for the CDR3 is TGCGCCAGCGGGTGGGGTGAAGCGGGCGGGGAGCTGTTTTTT.

The chain combines TRBV3-1 (or the pseudogene TRBV3-2) with TRBJ1-1; TRBD1 matches at 7 bases. This CDR3 region has 14 residues. V shed 4 bases and J 5 bases; nucleotides not matched to a gene: 7. Germline CDR1 reads LGHDT; CDR2 reads YNNKEL (reference sequence). DNA of the CDR3: TGTGCCAGCAGCCCCATACAGGGGAAAACTGAAGCTTTCTTT. This gives the protein CASSPIQGKTEAFF.

V is TRBV27 and J is TRBJ2-5; tentative D call: TRBD2 (6 bases). V was pared by 7 bases and J by 5 bases, with 17 bases between. The germline V gene encodes CDR1 MNHEY and CDR2 SMNVEV (reference sequence). The CDR3 extends over 14 amino acids. Here the CDR3 reads CASTSSLAGETQYF. The DNA for the CDR3 is TGTGCCAGCACTTCCTCCTTGGCGGGGGAGACCCAGTACTTC.

The chain has TRBV7-3 and TRBJ2-5; D uncertain. Trimming cost V 8 bases and J 3 bases, with 19 bases left between them. Looked up from germline, CDR1 is SGHTA and CDR2 is FQGTGA. This CDR3 has 15 residues. The CDR3 DNA reads as TGTGCCAGCCGGGTGCGCTCCCTCTCTAAAGAGACCCAGTACTTC. Translation gives CASRVRSLSKETQYF.

This clone has just a few counts. The chain carries TRBV28 and TRBJ1-1; a possible D gene is TRBD1 (5 bases). The CDR3 spans 12 residues. V shed 11 bases and J shed 6 bases, with 16 bases lying between them. The germline V gene has CDR1 MDHEN and CDR2 SYDVKM. CDR3 DNA: TGTGCCTTACCCCGGGCAGGGTCTGAAGCTTTCTTT. The encoded protein is CALPRAGSEAFF.

This clone was seen just once. The chain has TRBV6-6 and TRBJ1-5; 7 nucleotides line up with TRBD1. Germline V lookup: CDR1 MNHNY, CDR2 SVGAGI (reference sequence). The CDR3 consists of 15 residues. Trimming at V came to 0 bases and at J to 1 base, leaving 0 bases not matched to a gene. The chain's CDR3 is CASSYSTGSNQPQHF. Here the CDR3 DNA reads TGTGCCAGCAGTTACTCGACAGGGAGCAATCAGCCCCAGCATTTT.

The V call is TRBV27, the J call TRBJ1-4, with 9 bases matching TRBD1. This CDR3 is 15 amino acids long. Germline-derived CDR1 and CDR2 are MNHEY and SMNVEV (reference sequence). Unmatched junction bases numbered 4, after V lost 2 bases and J lost 6 bases. In DNA form, the CDR3 reads TGTGCCAGCAGTTTAAAAACAGGGGGCTATGAAAAACTGTTTTTT. It yields the protein CASSLKTGGYEKLFF.

The chain joins TRBV21-1 to TRBJ1-1; TRBD1 was called by the table and not checked on the DNA. TRBV21-1 is tagged as a pseudogene. The CDR3 contains 13 residues. The CDR3 sequence: CASRQGGNTEAFF. The CDR3 DNA is TGTGCCAGCAGGCAGGGCGGGAACACTGAAGCTTTCTTT.

CDR3 region: CASREFTGNGGGSYGYTF. The CDR3 coding sequence is TGTGCCAGCAGAGAGTTTACAGGGAACGGGGGGGGGAGCTATGGCTACACCTTC. The rearrangement joins TRBV7-2 to TRBJ1-2, with TRBD1 as a possible D gene (6 bases). Per the germline V gene, CDR1 is SGHTA and CDR2 is FQGNSA. Between the trimmed V and J ends, which lost 6 bases and 4 bases, there was a span of 27 bases. This CDR3 contains 18 residues.